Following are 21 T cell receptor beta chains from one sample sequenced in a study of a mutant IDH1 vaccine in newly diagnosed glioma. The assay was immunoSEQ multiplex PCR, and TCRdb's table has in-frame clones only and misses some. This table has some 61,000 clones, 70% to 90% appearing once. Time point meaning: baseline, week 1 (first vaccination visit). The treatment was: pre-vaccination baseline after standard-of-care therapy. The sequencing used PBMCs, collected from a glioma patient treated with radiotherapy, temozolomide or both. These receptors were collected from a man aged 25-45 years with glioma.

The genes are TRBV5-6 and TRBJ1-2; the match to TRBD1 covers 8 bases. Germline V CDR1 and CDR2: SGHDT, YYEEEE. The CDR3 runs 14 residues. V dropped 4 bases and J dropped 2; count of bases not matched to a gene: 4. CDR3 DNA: TGTGCCAGCAGCGGGGACAGGAGAAACTATGGCTACACCTTC. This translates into CASSGDRRNYGYTF.

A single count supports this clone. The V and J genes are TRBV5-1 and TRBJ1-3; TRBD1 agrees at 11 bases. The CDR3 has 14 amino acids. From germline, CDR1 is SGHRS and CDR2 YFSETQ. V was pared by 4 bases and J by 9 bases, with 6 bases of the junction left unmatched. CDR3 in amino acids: CASSPGQGDGTIYF. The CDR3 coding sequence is TGCGCCAGCAGCCCGGGACAGGGGGACGGCACCATATATTTT.

DNA of the CDR3: TGTGCCAGCAGCCACACGACAGGGAAGGAGGGGGGCGAGCAGTACTTC. As protein: CASSHTTGKEGGEQYF. V is TRBV11-2 and J is TRBJ2-7; possibly TRBD1 for D (7 bases). The CDR3 totals 16 residues. The V end lost 5 bases, the J end lost 6 bases, and 23 bases lay between the germline ends. CDR1 and CDR2 (germline): SGHAT, FQNNGV.

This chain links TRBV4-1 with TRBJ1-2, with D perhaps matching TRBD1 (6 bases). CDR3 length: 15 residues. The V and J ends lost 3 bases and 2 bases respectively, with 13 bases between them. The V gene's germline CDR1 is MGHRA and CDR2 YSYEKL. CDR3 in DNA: TGCGCCAGCAGCCAGCCGGGACATCTAAACTATGGCTACACCTTC. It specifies CASSQPGHLNYGYTF.

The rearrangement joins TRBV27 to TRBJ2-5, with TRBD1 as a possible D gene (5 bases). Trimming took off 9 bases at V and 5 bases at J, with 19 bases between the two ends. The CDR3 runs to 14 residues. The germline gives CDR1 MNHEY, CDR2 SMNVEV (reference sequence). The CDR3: CASRRTLWGETQYF. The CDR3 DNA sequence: TGTGCCAGTCGACGGACACTGTGGGGTGAGACCCAGTACTTC.

This CDR3 reads CASMGSGSLQPQHF. Written as DNA, the CDR3 is TGTGCCAGCATGGGTTCCGGGTCGCTCCAACCCCAGCATTTT. The J gene is TRBJ1-5, the V gene TRBV6-5; D remains ambiguous. The CDR3 totals 14 residues. V lost 7 bases to trimming and J lost 10 bases, with 20 bases between them. Germline CDR1 reads MNHEY; CDR2 reads SVGAGI.

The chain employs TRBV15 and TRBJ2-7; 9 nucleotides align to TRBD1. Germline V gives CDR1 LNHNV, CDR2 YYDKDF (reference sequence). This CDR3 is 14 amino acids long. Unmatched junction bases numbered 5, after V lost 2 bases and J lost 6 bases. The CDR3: CATSRNRGLVEQYF. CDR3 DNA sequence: TGTGCCACCAGCAGAAACAGGGGGCTGGTCGAGCAGTACTTC.

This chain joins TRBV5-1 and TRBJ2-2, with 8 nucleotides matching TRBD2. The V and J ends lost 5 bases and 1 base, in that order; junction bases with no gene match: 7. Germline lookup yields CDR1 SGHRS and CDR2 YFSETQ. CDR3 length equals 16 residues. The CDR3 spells CASSAAGDLNTGELFF. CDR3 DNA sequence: TGCGCCAGCAGTGCAGCGGGGGACCTGAACACCGGGGAGCTGTTTTTT.

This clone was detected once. CDR3 in amino acids: CASSGMDRGPGELFF. CDR3 coding DNA: TGTGCCAGCAGCGGAATGGACAGGGGGCCCGGGGAGCTGTTTTTT. The rearrangement links TRBV5-6 to TRBJ2-2; 11 bases are shared with TRBD1. Trimming took 4 bases from V and 6 from J; bases not matched to a gene: 5. CDR1 and CDR2 (germline): SGHDT, YYEEEE. The CDR3 extends over 15 amino acids.

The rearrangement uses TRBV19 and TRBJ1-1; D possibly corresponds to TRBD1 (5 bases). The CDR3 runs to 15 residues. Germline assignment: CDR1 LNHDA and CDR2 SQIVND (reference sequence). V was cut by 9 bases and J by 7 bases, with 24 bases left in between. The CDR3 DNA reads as TGTGCCAGCGCCCGAGCGGATTCGGGACGAGATGAAGCTTTCTTT. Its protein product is CASARADSGRDEAFF.

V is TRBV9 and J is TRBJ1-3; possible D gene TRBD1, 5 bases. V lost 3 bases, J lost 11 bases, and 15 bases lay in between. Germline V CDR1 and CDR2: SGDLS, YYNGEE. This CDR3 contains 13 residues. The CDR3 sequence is CASSAEVTAAIYF. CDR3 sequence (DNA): TGTGCCAGCAGCGCGGAGGTGACAGCCGCCATATATTTT.

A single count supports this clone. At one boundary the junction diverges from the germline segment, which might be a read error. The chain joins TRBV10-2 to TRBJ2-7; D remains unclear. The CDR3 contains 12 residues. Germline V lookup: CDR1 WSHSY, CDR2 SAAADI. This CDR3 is CASSESGGIGRF. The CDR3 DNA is TGCGCCAGCAGTGAGTCGGGTGGCATCGGGCGCTTC.

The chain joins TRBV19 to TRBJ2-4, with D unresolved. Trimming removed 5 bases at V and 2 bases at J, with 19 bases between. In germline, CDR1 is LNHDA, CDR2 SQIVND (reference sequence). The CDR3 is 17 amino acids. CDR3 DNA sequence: TGTGCCAGTAGTCTGGAGTCCGTGCGGCAGACCAAAAACATTCAGTACTTC. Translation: CASSLESVRQTKNIQYF.

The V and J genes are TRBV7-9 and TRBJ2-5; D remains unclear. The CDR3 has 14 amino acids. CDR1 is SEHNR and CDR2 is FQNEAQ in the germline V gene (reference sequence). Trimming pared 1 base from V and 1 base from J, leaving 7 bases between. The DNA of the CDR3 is TGTGCCAGCAGCTTAGGAATATCCCAAGAGACCCAGTACTTC. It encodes CASSLGISQETQYF.

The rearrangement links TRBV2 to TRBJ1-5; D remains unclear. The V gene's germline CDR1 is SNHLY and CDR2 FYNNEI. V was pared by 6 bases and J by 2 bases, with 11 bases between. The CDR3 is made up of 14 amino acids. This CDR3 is CASRGRWGNQPQHF. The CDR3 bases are TGTGCCAGCAGGGGTAGGTGGGGCAATCAGCCCCAGCATTTT.

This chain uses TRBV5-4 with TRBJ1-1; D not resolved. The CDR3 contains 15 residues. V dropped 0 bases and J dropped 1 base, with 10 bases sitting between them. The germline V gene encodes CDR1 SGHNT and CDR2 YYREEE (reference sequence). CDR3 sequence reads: CASSLAFGSNTEAFF. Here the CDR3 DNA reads TGTGCCAGCAGCTTGGCCTTTGGGTCGAACACTGAAGCTTTCTTT.

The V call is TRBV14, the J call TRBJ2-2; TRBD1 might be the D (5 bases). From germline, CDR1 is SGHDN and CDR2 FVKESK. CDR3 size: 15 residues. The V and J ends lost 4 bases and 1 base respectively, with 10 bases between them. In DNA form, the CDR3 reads TGTGCCAGCAGCCCCAATACAGGGAACACCGGGGAGCTGTTTTTT. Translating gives CASSPNTGNTGELFF.

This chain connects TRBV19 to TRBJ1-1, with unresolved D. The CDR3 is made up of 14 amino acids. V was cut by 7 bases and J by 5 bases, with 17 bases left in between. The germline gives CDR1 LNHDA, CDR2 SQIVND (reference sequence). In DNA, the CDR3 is TGTGCCAGTATCACAGAAGGTTTGGCAACTGAAGCTTTCTTT. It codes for CASITEGLATEAFF.

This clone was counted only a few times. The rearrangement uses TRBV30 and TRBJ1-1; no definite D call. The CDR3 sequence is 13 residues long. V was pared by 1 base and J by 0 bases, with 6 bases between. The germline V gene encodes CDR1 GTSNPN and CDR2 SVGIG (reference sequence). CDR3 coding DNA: TGTGCCTGGAGTGCATACATGAACACTGAAGCTTTCTTT. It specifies CAWSAYMNTEAFF.

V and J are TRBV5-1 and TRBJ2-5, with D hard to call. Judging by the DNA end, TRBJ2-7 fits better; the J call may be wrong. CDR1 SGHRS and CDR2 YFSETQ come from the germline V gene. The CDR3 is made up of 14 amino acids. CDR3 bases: TGCGCCAGCAGCTTGGCCGTTAGCTCCTACGAGCAGTACTTC. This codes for CASSLAVSSYEQYF.

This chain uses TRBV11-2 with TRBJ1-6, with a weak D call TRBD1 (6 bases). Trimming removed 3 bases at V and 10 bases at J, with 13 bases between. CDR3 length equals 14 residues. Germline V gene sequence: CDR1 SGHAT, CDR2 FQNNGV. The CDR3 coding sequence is TGTGCCAGCAGCTTCGCAGGGGCTGGATCACCCCTCCACTTT. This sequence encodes CASSFAGAGSPLHF.